The rows below give T cell receptor beta chains drawn from one sample of a study of T cell changes during pregnancy in multiple sclerosis. Sequencing used immunoSEQ multiplex PCR; TCRdb keeps in-frame clones, though not all of them. This sample yields tens of thousands of clones, of which 80% to 95% are seen a single time; roughly 2.1% belongs to the top ten. Sequenced here: peripheral blood, sampled in the second trimester of pregnancy. These receptors all come from a female donor with multiple sclerosis, enrolled in a pregnancy study. The CDR3 runs from the conserved cysteine through the conserved F or W.

v_gene,CDR3aa
TRBV27,CASGLWGLGETQYF
TRBV5-8,CASSLGGLADYEQYF
TRBV9,CASGAGTGVTGELFF
TRBV6-5,CASTRGTPNTGELFF
TRBV9,CASSYISGELFF
TRBV19,CASNRQGSNQPQHF
TRBV19,CASSILQGASSEQYF
TRBV5-6,CASRRPGQASSLGANVLTF
TRBV30,CAATGDKAYEQYF
TRBV18,CASSPTGTHGYTF
TRBV5-1,CASSLGQMNEKLFF
TRBV5-1,CASSLGRALGSDTQYF
TRBV7-5,CARSLGPPQGRVRNYGYTF
TRBV5-5,CASIELSLRTDTQYF
TRBV5-6,CASSLRQTTRTGYTF
TRBV9,CASSVEGKYNEQFF
TRBV30,CAWRTWTSGRNTEQFF
TRBV4-1,CASSRDYIRLVF
TRBV28,CASSLRAGEQFF
TRBV9,CASSVGQGTYEQYF
TRBV5-1,CASSFGVGENTEAFF
TRBV19,CASSIGTGVNEKLFF